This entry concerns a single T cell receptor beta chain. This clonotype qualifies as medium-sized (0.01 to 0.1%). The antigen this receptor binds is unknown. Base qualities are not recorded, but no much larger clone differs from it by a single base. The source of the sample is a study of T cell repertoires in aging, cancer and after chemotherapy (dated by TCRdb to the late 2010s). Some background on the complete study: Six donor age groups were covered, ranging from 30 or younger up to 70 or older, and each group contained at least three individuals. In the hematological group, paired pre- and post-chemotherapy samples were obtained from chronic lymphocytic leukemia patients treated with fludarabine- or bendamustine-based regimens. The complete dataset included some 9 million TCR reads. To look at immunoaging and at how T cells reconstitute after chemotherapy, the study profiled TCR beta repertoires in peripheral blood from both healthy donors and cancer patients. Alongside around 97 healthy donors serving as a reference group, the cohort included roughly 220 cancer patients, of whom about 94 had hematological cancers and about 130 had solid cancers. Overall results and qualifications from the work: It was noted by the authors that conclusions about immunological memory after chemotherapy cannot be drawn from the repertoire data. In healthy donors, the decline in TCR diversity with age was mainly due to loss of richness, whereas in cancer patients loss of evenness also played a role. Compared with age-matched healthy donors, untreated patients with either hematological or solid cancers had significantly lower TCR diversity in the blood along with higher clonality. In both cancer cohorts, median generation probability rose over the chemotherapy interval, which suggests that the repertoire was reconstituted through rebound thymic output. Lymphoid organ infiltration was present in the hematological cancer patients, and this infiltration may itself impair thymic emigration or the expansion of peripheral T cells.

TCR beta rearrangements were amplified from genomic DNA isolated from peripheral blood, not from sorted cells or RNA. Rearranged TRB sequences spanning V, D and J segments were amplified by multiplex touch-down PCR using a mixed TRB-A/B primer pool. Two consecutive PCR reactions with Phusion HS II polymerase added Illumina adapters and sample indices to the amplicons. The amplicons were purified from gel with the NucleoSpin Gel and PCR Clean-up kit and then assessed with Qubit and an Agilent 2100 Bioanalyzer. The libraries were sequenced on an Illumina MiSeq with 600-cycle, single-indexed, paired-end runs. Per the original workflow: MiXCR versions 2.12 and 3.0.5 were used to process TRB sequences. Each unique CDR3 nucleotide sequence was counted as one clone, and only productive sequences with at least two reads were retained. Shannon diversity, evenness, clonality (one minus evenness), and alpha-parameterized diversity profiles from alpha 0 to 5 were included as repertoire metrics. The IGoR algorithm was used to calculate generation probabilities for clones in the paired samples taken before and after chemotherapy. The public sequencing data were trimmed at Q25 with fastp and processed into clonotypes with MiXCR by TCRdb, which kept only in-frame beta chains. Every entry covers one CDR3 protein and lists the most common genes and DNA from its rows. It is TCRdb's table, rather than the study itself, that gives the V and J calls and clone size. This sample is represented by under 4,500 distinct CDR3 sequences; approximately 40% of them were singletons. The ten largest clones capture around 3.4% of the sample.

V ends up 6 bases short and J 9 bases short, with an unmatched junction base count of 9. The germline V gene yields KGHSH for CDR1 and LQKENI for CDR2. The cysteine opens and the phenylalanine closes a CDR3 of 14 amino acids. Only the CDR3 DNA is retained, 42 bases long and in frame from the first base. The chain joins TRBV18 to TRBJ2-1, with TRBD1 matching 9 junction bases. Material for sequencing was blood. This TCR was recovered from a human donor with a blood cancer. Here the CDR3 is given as CASSQTGGKGEQFF. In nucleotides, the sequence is TGTGCCAGCTCTCAGACAGGGGGAAAGGGTGAGCAGTTCTTC.